The 26 T cell receptor beta chains listed next were all sequenced from one sample in a study of blood T cell repertoires in COVID-19. Produced via immunoSEQ multiplex PCR; TCRdb's table is partial and in-frame only. This sample carries 210,000 or so clones, more than 70% of them seen once, and the ten largest clones take 2.5% to 3%. Sequences were obtained from peripheral blood. All receptors come from a man aged 50-59 years with active or convalescent COVID-19.

The V call is TRBV4-1, the J call TRBJ2-7; D unclear. Germline CDR1 and CDR2: MGHRA and YSYEKL. This CDR3 is built from 16 residues. Trimming removed 2 bases at V and 2 bases at J, with 16 bases between. CDR3 coding DNA: TGCGCCAGCAGCCAAATGGCGACAATAGGCGCCTACGAGCAGTACTTC. Encoded protein: CASSQMATIGAYEQYF.

This sequence joins TRBV19 and TRBJ1-2; no clear D. CDR1 is LNHDA and CDR2 is SQIVND in the germline V gene (reference sequence). Trimming removed 3 bases at V and 8 bases at J, with 16 bases between. There are 14 residues in the CDR3. CDR3 in amino acids: CASSISARGMGYTF. CDR3 coding DNA: TGTGCCAGTAGTATCTCCGCGAGAGGCATGGGCTACACCTTC.

This clone was seen only once. The junction does not match germline at one end; this may be a read error. The sample has other DNA sequences that encode this CDR3 too. The J gene is TRBJ2-6, the V gene TRBV29-1; 7 nucleotides align to TRBD1. Germline V gene sequence: CDR1 SQVTM, CDR2 ANQGSEA. This CDR3 is 17 amino acids long. CDR3 region: CSVEEPQGTSGANVLTF. Written as DNA, the CDR3 is TGCAGCGTTGAGGAACCACAGGGGACCTCTGGGGCCAACGTCCTGACGTTC.

The chain employs TRBV9 and TRBJ2-7; 13 nucleotides match TRBD2. Germline CDR1 SGDLS, CDR2 YYNGEE. The CDR3 is 15 amino acids. V gave up 3 bases and J gave up 2 bases; unmatched junction bases: 2. The CDR3 DNA reads as TGTGCCAGCAGCGAGGGACTAGCGGGGACCTACGAGCAGTACTTC. Protein product: CASSEGLAGTYEQYF.

The genes are TRBV19 and TRBJ2-5, with D hard to call. Germline V gives CDR1 LNHDA, CDR2 SQIVND (reference sequence). V lost 2 bases and J 5 bases, leaving 6 bases between the germline ends. The CDR3 contains 12 residues. The CDR3 loop is CASSIIGETQYF. The DNA of the CDR3 is TGTGCCAGTAGTATAATCGGGGAGACCCAGTACTTC.

A single count supports this clone. This chain joins TRBV5-1 and TRBJ2-2, with TRBD1 matching 7 bases. The CDR3 contains 15 residues. The germline CDR1 and CDR2 sequences are SGHRS and YFSETQ. V lost 4 bases to trimming and J lost 3 bases; unmatched junction nucleotides: 6. For the CDR3, the DNA is TGCGCCAGCAGCCCTTACAGGGGAGACACCGGGGAGCTGTTTTTT. This codes for CASSPYRGDTGELFF.

V gene TRBV15 combines with J gene TRBJ2-5, with D perhaps matching TRBD2 (5 bases). Per germline, CDR1 LNHNV and CDR2 YYDKDF (reference sequence). Trimming removed 1 base at V and 4 bases at J, with 10 bases between. The CDR3 totals 14 residues. CDR3 sequence (DNA): TGTGCCACCAGCAGAGGGGGAGACGGAGAGACCCAGTACTTC. Residues: CATSRGGDGETQYF.

This clone occurred a few times. The chain couples TRBV18 to TRBJ1-2; possible D gene TRBD1, 6 bases. Deletions cut 3 bases from V and 0 bases from J, with 8 bases between. CDR3 length: 14 amino acids. CDR1 and CDR2 from the germline V gene are KGHSH and LQKENI. CDR3 DNA: TGTGCCAGCTCACCCTCAGGGGCTAACTATGGCTACACCTTC. Encoded protein: CASSPSGANYGYTF.

The chain employs TRBV18 and TRBJ1-2; D remains ambiguous. The CDR3 has 15 residues. Germline-derived CDR1 and CDR2 are KGHSH and LQKENI. V was trimmed by 3 bases and J by 0 bases, leaving 11 bases between them. The CDR3 protein is CASSPLRATNYGYTF. CDR3 coding DNA: TGTGCCAGCTCACCTTTGAGAGCTACTAACTATGGCTACACCTTC.

The chain has TRBV6-5 and TRBJ2-2; 8 nucleotides match TRBD2. V shed 4 bases, J shed 6 bases, and the junction held 1 base outside the gene matches. From germline, CDR1 is MNHEY and CDR2 SVGAGI. The CDR3 covers 13 residues. DNA for the CDR3: TGTGCCAGCAGTTCGGGGGGGTCCGGGGAGCTGTTTTTT. This gives the protein CASSSGGSGELFF.

The J gene is TRBJ2-2, the V gene TRBV7-2; TRBD1 aligns across 10 bases. Trimming cost V 5 bases and J 4 bases; bases outside gene matches: 10. This CDR3 comprises 17 residues. Germline V gene lookup returns CDR1 SGHTA and CDR2 FQGNSA. The CDR3 bases are TGTGCCAGCAGCCTCAAGCCGGGACAGGGGTCCACCGGGGAGCTGTTTTTT. Protein: CASSLKPGQGSTGELFF.

A single count supports this clone. The chain couples TRBV2 to TRBJ1-1; TRBD1 aligns across 9 bases. Trimming took 7 bases from V and 5 from J; bases not matched to a gene: 17. Germline V gives CDR1 SNHLY, CDR2 FYNNEI. The CDR3 length is 17 residues. As DNA, the CDR3 is TGTGCCAGCAATCCACCGGGACAGGGTAGGTGGGGTACTGAAGCTTTCTTT. This gives the protein CASNPPGQGRWGTEAFF. Looking up the rest from reference TRBV2 and TRBJ1-1 gives the full variable domain: EPEVTQTPSHQVTQMGQEVILRCVPISNHLYFYWYRQILGQKVEFLVSFYNNEISEKSEIFDDQFSVERPDGSNFTLKIRSTKLEDSAMYFCASNPPGQGRWGTEAFFGQGTRLTVV.

The J gene is TRBJ2-1, the V gene TRBV10-1; 9 nucleotides match TRBD2. The CDR3 runs to 15 residues. J lost 7 bases, V lost 2 bases, and 6 bases had no gene match. In germline, CDR1 is WNHNN, CDR2 SYGVQD (reference sequence). For the CDR3, the DNA is TGCGCCAGCAGTGAGAGTAGCGGGGGAAGGAATGAGCAGTTCTTC. It translates to CASSESSGGRNEQFF.

This clone has at least ten counts. The genes are TRBV18 and TRBJ1-1; weak D call: TRBD1 (6 bases). Germline assignment: CDR1 KGHSH and CDR2 LQKENI. This CDR3 spans 14 amino acids. V lost 2 bases, J lost 4 bases, and 11 bases lay in between. In DNA, the CDR3 is TGTGCCAGCTCACCATCGGACAGTTCCACTGAAGCTTTCTTT. As protein: CASSPSDSSTEAFF.

The chain recombines TRBV5-1 with TRBJ1-2; possible D gene TRBD1, 5 bases. The V gene lost 4 bases and the J gene lost 0 bases, with 16 bases spanning the gap. The CDR3 runs to 16 residues. Germline V CDR1 and CDR2: SGHRS, YFSETQ. The CDR3 spells CASSPLGQGANYGYTF. As DNA, the CDR3 is TGCGCCAGCAGCCCTCTCGGACAAGGGGCTAACTATGGCTACACCTTC.

The chain is built from TRBV11-3 and TRBJ2-3; D possibly corresponds to TRBD1 (6 bases). V lost 5 bases to trimming and J lost 3 bases, with 9 bases between them. There are 13 residues in the CDR3. Germline CDR1 reads SGHNT; CDR2 reads YENEEA. The CDR3 spells CASSGGRTDTQYF. Written as DNA, the CDR3 is TGTGCCAGCAGCGGGGGCAGAACAGATACGCAGTATTTT.

V gene TRBV7-2 combines with J gene TRBJ1-2, with D possibly being TRBD1 (5 bases). The V end lost 6 bases, the J end lost 5 bases, and 19 bases lay between the germline ends. CDR1 and CDR2 (germline): SGHTA, FQGNSA. This CDR3 comprises 15 residues. CDR3 in amino acids: CASSPRGGDLYGYTF. As DNA, the CDR3 is TGTGCCAGCAGTCCCCGCGGGGGAGACCTTTATGGCTACACCTTC.

There are many counts of this clone. The chain carries TRBV4-1 and TRBJ1-5; TRBD1 agrees at 7 bases. The CDR3 spans 18 residues. Germline loops: CDR1 MGHRA, CDR2 YSYEKL. V dropped 4 bases and J dropped 5; count of bases not matched to a gene: 17. The CDR3 DNA reads TGCGCCAGCAGCCCAAGGACCACAGGGGTAGAGGGGGATCAGCCCCAGCATTTT. This gives the protein CASSPRTTGVEGDQPQHF.

This clone was detected a few times. The chain employs TRBV30 and TRBJ1-1; D might be TRBD1 (6 bases). Looked up from germline, CDR1 is GTSNPN and CDR2 is SVGIG (reference sequence). V shed 2 bases and J shed 3 bases, with 13 bases lying between them. The CDR3 is 14 residues long. The DNA for the CDR3 is TGTGCCTGGAGTAGGGGGGGGCCGGACACTGAAGCTTTCTTT. This codes for CAWSRGGPDTEAFF.

V is TRBV6-2 or TRBV6-3 and J is TRBJ2-3; 11 bases match TRBD1. The V segment lost 2 bases and the J segment 3 bases; nucleotides outside the gene matches: 4. CDR1 is MNHEY and CDR2 is SVGEGT in the germline V gene. The CDR3 sequence is 16 residues long. The CDR3 region has the DNA TGTGCCAGCAGTTACCCGGACAGGGGGCGAACAGATACGCAGTATTTT. This sequence encodes CASSYPDRGRTDTQYF.

The chain carries TRBV3-1 (or the pseudogene TRBV3-2) and TRBJ2-5; 14 positions match TRBD2. V lost 4 bases and J lost 5; bases outside the gene matches: 3. Germline values: CDR1 LGHDT, CDR2 YNNKEL (reference sequence). The CDR3 consists of 15 residues. The CDR3 spells CASSLGTSGSETQYF. CDR3 sequence (DNA): TGTGCCAGCAGCCTCGGGACTAGCGGGAGCGAGACCCAGTACTTC.

Remarks on this clone: At one end, the junction sequence differs from germline, possibly due to a read error. The rearrangement joins TRBV9 to TRBJ2-3; D call uncertain. Germline-derived CDR1 and CDR2 are SGDLS and YYNGEE. The CDR3 runs 12 residues. For the CDR3, the DNA is TGTGCCAGCAGCGTAGTAACAGATGCGCAGTATTTT. Translation gives CASSVVTDAQYF.

This chain connects TRBV6-5 to TRBJ1-2; D unresolved. Trimming shortened V by 8 bases and J by 3 bases, and 19 bases separated the two germline ends. The germline V gene has CDR1 MNHEY and CDR2 SVGAGI. The CDR3 loop spans 15 amino acids. In nucleotides, the CDR3 is TGTGCCAGCCTTAACCAGTATGAAACCTACTATGGCTACACCTTC. Translating it yields CASLNQYETYYGYTF.

The genes are TRBV27 and TRBJ1-6; D is uncertain. Germline V gives CDR1 MNHEY, CDR2 SMNVEV (reference sequence). The length of the CDR3 is 14 residues. With 0 bases removed from V and 9 bases from J, the gap between germline ends came to 9 bases. The CDR3 loop is CASSLSSAGSPLHF. DNA for the CDR3: TGTGCCAGCAGTTTATCCAGCGCTGGTTCACCCCTCCACTTT.

The rearrangement links TRBV7-2 to TRBJ2-5, with D possibly TRBD2 on 5 matching bases. The CDR3 sequence is 14 residues long. Germline-derived CDR1 and CDR2 are SGHTA and FQGNSA. The V end was cut by 2 bases, the J end by 5 bases, with 12 bases between. CDR3 nucleotide sequence: TGTGCCAGCAGCTTAACCGGGGATAGGGAGACCCAGTACTTC. Its protein product is CASSLTGDRETQYF.

The rearrangement links TRBV6-2 or TRBV6-3 to TRBJ2-3; 7 bases map to TRBD2. This CDR3 spans 17 amino acids. CDR1 and CDR2 from the germline V gene are MNHEY and SVGEGT. V was clipped by 6 bases and J by 0 bases; unmatched bases: 12. CDR3 sequence reads: CASSLTQGEGSTDTQYF. DNA for the CDR3: TGTGCCAGCAGCCTCACCCAAGGGGAGGGGAGCACAGATACGCAGTATTTT.